This TCR beta chain was identified during a study of regulatory and conventional T cells in RAG deficiency. The method was immunoSEQ multiplex PCR; TCRdb's version includes in-frame clones alone and lacks a portion of them. The sample holds 45,000 or so clones, over 80% seen once. Remarks on this clone: Its antigen remains unknown.

Genomic DNA came from blood conventional CD4+ T cells gated CD25-low CD127-high. Looked up from germline, CDR1 is SGHAT and CDR2 is FQNNGV. Deletions cut 0 bases from V and 5 bases from J, with 5 bases between. The CDR3 covers 13 residues. Study-wide results and caveats: Shorter CDR3s in all patient subsets; >80% Treg-Tconv overlap in Omenn.

These data were also filed under a second study, of regulatory T cells. That report notes: The primer mix had 52 TRBV and 13 TRBJ primers.

The origin of this receptor is a human donor in good health. The material sequenced was CD4+ effector T cells sorted from blood. This chain connects TRBV11-2 to TRBJ2-1; no firm D call. The CDR3 region has the DNA TGTGCCAGCAGCTTAGAATACAACAATGAGCAGTTCTTC. Protein product: CASSLEYNNEQFF. Using reference TRBV11-2 and TRBJ2-1 for the parts outside the CDR3, the full variable domain is EAGVAQSPRYKIIEKRQSVAFWCNPISGHATLYWYQQILGQGPKLLIQFQNNGVVDDSQLPKDRFSAERLKGVDSTLKIQPAKLEDSAVYLCASSLEYNNEQFFGPGTRLTVL.